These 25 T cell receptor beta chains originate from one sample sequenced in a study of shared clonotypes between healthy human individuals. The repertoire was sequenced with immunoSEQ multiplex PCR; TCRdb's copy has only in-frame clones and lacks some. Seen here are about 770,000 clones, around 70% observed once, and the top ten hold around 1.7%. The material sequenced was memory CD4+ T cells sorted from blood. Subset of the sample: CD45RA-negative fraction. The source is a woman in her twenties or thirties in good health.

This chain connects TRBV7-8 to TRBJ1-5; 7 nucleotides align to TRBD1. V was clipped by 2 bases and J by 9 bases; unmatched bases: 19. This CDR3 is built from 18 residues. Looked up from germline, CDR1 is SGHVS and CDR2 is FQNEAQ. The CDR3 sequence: CASSLTAAPTGPPRPQHF. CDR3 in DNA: TGTGCCAGCAGCTTAACTGCAGCCCCGACAGGGCCCCCAAGGCCCCAGCATTTT. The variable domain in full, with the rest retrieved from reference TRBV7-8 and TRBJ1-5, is GAGVSQSPRYKVAKRGQDVALRCDPISGHVSLFWYQQALGQGPEFLTYFQNEAQLDKSGLPSDRFFAERPEGSVSTLKIQRTQQEDSAVYLCASSLTAAPTGPPRPQHFGDGTRLSIL.

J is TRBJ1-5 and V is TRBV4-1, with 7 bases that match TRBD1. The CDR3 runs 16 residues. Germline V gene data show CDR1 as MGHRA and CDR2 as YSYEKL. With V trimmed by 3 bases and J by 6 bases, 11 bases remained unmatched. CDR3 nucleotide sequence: TGCGCCAGCAGCCAGATCAGGGGGACCCAGGGTCAGCCCCAGCATTTT. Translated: CASSQIRGTQGQPQHF.

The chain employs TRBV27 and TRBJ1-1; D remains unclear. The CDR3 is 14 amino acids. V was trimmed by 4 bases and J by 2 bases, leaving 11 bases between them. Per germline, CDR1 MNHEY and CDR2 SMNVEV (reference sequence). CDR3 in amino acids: CASSSTARNTEAFF. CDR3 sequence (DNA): TGTGCCAGCAGTTCAACAGCGAGAAACACTGAAGCTTTCTTT.

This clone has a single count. In DNA, the CDR3 is TGTGCCAGCAGTAGATCCGGGACAGGGGGATTTTACGAGCAGTACTTC. Protein sequence: CASSRSGTGGFYEQYF. The chain carries TRBV27 and TRBJ2-7, with 11 bases aligning to TRBD1. CDR3 length: 16 amino acids. CDR1 is MNHEY, CDR2 SMNVEV, per germline (reference sequence). V gave up 5 bases and J gave up 4 bases; unmatched junction bases: 10.

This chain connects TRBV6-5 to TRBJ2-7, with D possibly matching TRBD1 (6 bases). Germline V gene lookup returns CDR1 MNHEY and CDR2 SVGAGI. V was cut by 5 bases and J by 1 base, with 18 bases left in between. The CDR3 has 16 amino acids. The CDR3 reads CASSNYAGTSSYEQYF. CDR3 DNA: TGTGCCAGCAGTAACTATGCCGGGACATCGTCCTACGAGCAGTACTTC.

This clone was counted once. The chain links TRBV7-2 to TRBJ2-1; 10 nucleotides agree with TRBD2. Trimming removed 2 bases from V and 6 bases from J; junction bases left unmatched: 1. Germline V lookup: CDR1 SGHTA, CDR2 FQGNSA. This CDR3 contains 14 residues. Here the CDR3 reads CASSLLAGVNEQFF. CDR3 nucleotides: TGTGCCAGCAGCTTACTAGCGGGAGTCAATGAGCAGTTCTTC.

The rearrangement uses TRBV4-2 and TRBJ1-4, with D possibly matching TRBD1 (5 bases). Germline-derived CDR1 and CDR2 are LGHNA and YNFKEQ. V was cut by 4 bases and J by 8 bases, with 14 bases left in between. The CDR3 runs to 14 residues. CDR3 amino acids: CASSLGHKKEKLFF. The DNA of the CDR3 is TGTGCCAGCAGCCTAGGACATAAAAAGGAAAAACTGTTTTTT.

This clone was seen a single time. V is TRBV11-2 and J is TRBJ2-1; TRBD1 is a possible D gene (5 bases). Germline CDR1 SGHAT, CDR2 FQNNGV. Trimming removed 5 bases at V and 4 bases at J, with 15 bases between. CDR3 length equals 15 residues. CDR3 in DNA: TGTGCCAGCAGCATCGGTGTGGGGCGGTACAATGAGCAGTTCTTC. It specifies CASSIGVGRYNEQFF.

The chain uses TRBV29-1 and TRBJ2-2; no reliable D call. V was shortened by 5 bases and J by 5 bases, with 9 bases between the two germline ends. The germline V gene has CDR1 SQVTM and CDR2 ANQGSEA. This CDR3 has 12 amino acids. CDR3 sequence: CSVQWGTGELFF. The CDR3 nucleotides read TGCAGCGTTCAGTGGGGTACCGGGGAGCTGTTTTTT.

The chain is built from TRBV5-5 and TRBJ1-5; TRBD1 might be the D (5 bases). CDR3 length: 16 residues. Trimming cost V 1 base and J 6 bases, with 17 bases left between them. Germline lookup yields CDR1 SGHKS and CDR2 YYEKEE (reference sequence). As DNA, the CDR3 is TGTGCCAGCAGCTTGATCGGCGGGGCCGCTGGTCAGCCCCAGCATTTT. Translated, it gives CASSLIGGAAGQPQHF.

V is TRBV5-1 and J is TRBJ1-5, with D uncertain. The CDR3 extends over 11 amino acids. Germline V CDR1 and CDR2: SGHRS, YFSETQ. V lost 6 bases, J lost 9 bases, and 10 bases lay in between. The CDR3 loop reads CASTLMTPQHF. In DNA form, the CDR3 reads TGCGCCAGCACCCTCATGACGCCCCAGCATTTT.

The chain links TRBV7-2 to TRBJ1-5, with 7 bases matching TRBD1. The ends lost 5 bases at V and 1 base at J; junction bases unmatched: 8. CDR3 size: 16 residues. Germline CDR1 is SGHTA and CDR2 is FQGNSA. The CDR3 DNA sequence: TGTGCCAGCAGCGGGACCGGGACAGTAAGCAATCAGCCCCAGCATTTT. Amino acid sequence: CASSGTGTVSNQPQHF.

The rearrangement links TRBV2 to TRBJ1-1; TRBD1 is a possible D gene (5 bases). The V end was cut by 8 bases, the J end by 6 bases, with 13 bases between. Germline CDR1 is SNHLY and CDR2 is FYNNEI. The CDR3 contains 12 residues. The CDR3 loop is CASRGEASEAFF. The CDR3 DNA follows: TGTGCCAGCCGGGGGGAAGCATCTGAAGCTTTCTTT.

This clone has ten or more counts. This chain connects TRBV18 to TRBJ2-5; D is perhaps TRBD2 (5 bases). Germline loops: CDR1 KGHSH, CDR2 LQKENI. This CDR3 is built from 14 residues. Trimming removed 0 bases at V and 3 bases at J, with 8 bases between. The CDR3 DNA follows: TGTGCCAGCTCACCACCCCACGGGGAAGAGACCCAGTACTTC. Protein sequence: CASSPPHGEETQYF.

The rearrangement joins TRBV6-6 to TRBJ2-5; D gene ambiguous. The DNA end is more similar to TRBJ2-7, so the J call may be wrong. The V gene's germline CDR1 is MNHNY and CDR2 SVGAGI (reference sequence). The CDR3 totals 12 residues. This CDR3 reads CASSYSAGEQYF. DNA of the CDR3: TGTGCCAGCAGTTACTCCGCCGGCGAGCAGTACTTC.

CDR3 loop: CASSGGPSGQEGTQYF. The CDR3 coding sequence is TGTGCCAGCAGCGGGGGTCCTAGCGGGCAAGAAGGGACCCAGTACTTC. The J gene is TRBJ2-5, the V gene TRBV5-4, with 8 bases that match TRBD2. CDR3 length: 16 amino acids. V lost 4 bases and J lost 7; bases outside the gene matches: 15. The germline CDR1 and CDR2 sequences are SGHNT and YYREEE (reference sequence).

CDR3 bases: TGCGCCAGCAGCCCCGACAGGCCTGACAATCAGCCCCAGCATTTT. This encodes CASSPDRPDNQPQHF. The rearrangement links TRBV5-1 to TRBJ1-5, with a possible D match to TRBD1 (6 bases). The CDR3 length is 15 residues. Germline CDR1 and CDR2: SGHRS and YFSETQ. With 4 bases removed from V and 3 bases from J, the gap between germline ends came to 14 bases. The full variable domain, its missing parts supplied by reference TRBV5-1 and TRBJ1-5, is KAGVTQTPRYLIKTRGQQVTLSCSPISGHRSVSWYQQTPGQGLQFLFEYFSETQRNKGNFPGRFSGRQFSNSRSEMNVSTLELGDSALYLCASSPDRPDNQPQHFGDGTRLSIL.

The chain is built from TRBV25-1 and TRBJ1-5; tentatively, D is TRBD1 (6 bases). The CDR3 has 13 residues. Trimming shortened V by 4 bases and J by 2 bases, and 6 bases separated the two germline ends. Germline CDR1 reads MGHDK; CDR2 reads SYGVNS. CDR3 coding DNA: TGTGCCAGCAGTGCAGGGGGCAATCAGCCCCAGCATTTT. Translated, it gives CASSAGGNQPQHF. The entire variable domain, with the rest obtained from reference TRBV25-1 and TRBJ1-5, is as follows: EADIYQTPRYLVIGTGKKITLECSQTMGHDKMYWYQQDPGMELHLIHYSYGVNSTEKGDLSSESTVSRIRTEHFPLTLESARPSHTSQYLCASSAGGNQPQHFGDGTRLSIL.

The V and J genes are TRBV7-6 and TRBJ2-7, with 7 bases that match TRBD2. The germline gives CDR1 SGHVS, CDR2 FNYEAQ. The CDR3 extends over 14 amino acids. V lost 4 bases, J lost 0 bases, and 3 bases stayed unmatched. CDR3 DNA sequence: TGTGCCAGCAGCTCTTCGGGGGGCTCCTACGAGCAGTACTTC. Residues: CASSSSGGSYEQYF. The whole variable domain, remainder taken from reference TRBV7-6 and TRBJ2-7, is GAGVSQSPRYKVTKRGQDVALRCDPISGHVSLYWYRQALGQGPEFLTYFNYEAQQDKSGLPNDRFSAERPEGSISTLTIQRTEQRDSAMYRCASSSSGGSYEQYFGPGTRLTVT.

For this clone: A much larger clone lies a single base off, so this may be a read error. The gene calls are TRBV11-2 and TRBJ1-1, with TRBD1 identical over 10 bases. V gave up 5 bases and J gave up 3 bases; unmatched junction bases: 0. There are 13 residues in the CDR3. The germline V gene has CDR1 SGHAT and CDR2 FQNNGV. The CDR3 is CASSGQGDTEAFF. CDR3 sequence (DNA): TGTGCCAGCAGCGGACAGGGGGACACTGAAGCTTTCTTT.

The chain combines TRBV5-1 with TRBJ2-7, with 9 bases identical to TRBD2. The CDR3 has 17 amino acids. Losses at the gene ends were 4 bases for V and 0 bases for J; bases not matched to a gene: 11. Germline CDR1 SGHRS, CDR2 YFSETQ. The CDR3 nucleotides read TGCGCCAGCAGCACAGCGGTGGCTAGCGGGAACTCCTACGAGCAGTACTTC. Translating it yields CASSTAVASGNSYEQYF.

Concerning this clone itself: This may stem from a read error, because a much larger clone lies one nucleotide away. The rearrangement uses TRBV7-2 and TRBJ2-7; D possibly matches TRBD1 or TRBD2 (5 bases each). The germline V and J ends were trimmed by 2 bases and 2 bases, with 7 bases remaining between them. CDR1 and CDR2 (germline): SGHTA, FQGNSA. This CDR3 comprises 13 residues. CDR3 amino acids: CASSLLGAYEQYF. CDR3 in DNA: TGTGCCAGCAGCTTACTGGGGGCCTACGAGCAGTACTTC.

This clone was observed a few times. CDR3 in DNA: TGCGCCAGCAGCCAAGATACTGCAACGGGAAACACCATATATTTT. Its translation: CASSQDTATGNTIYF. The chain joins TRBV4-1 to TRBJ1-3; no clear D gene. V was pared by 0 bases and J by 4 bases, with 10 bases between. Germline CDR1 is MGHRA and CDR2 is YSYEKL. This CDR3 is 15 amino acids long.

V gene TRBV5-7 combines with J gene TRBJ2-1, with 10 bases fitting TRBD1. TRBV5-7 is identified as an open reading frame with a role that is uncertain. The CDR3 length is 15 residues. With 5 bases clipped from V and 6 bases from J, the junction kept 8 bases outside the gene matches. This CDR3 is CASRDRTGGSNEQFF. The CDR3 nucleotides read TGTGCCAGCAGGGATCGGACAGGGGGGTCCAATGAGCAGTTCTTC.

Written as DNA, the CDR3 is TGCAGCGTTGAAGGACCCCTAGCGGGAGGGCCTCGCAATGAGCAGTTCTTC. Protein sequence: CSVEGPLAGGPRNEQFF. The V gene is TRBV29-1, the J gene TRBJ2-1; 12 nucleotides align to TRBD2. The CDR3 totals 17 residues. Trimming at V came to 1 base and at J to 6 bases, leaving 10 bases not matched to a gene. CDR1 is SQVTM, CDR2 ANQGSEA, per germline.